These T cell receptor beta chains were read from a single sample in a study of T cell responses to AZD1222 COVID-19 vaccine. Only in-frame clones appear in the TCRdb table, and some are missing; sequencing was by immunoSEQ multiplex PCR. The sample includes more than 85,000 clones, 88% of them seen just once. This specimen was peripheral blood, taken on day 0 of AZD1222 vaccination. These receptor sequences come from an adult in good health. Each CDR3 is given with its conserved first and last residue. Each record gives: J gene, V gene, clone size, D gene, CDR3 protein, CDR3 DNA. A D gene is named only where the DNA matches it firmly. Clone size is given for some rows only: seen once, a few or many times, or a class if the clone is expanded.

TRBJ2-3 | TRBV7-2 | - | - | CASSLDWGGTQYF | TGTGCCAGCAGCTTAGATTGGGGAGGTACGCAGTATTTT
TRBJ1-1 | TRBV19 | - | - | CASSIVGEAFF | TGTGCCAGTAGTATAGTAGGTGAAGCTTTCTTT
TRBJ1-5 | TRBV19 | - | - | CASSIGAGPNQPQHF | TGTGCCAGTAGTATAGGCGCAGGGCCCAATCAGCCCCAGCATTTT
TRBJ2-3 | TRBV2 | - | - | CASSEGGSTDTQYF | TGTGCCAGCAGTGAAGGGGGCAGCACAGATACGCAGTATTTT
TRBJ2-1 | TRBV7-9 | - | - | CAIVGGWEQFF | TGTGCCATTGTGGGGGGATGGGAGCAGTTCTTC
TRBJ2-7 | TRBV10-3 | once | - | CAISEIGRPYEQYF | TGTGCCATCAGTGAAATAGGCAGACCCTACGAGCAGTACTTC
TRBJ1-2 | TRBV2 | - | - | CASRKTGDGGYTF | TGTGCCAGCAGGAAGACAGGCGATGGCGGCTACACCTTC
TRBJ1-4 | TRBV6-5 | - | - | CASRGEGGPNEKLFF | TGTGCCAGCAGGGGGGAAGGAGGTCCTAATGAAAAACTGTTTTTT
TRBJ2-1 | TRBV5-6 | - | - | CASSFMPNEQFF | TGTGCCAGCAGCTTTATGCCGAATGAGCAGTTCTTC
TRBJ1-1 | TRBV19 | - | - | CASSIGFQGRFMNTEAFF | TGTGCCAGTAGTATAGGTTTCCAGGGTCGGTTCATGAACACTGAAGCTTTCTTT
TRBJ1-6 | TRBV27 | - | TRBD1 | CASSPDRESSYNSPLHF | TGTGCCAGCAGTCCGGACAGGGAGAGCTCCTATAATTCACCCCTCCACTTT
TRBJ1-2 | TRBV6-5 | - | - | CASSYSRRNHYGYTF | TGTGCCAGCAGTTACTCGAGACGGAACCACTATGGCTACACCTTC
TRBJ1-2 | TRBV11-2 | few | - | CASSLDPGGVGGYTF | TGTGCCAGCAGCTTAGATCCAGGTGGGGTTGGAGGCTACACCTTC
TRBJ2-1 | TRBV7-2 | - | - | CASSPRPVYNEQFF | TGTGCCAGCAGTCCCAGACCAGTATACAATGAGCAGTTCTTC
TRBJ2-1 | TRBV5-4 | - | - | CASSGGLPSYNEQFF | TGTGCCAGCAGCGGCGGACTACCTTCCTACAATGAGCAGTTCTTC
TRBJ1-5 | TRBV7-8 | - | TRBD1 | CASSFRGQATGQPQHF | TGTGCCAGCAGCTTCCGTGGACAGGCCACGGGCCAGCCCCAGCATTTT
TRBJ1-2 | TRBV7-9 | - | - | CASSLGVAKPNGYTF | TGTGCCAGCAGCTTAGGGGTCGCCAAGCCGAATGGCTACACCTTC
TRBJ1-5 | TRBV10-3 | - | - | CAISRDKYSNQPQHF | TGTGCCATCAGTAGGGACAAGTATAGCAATCAGCCCCAGCATTTT
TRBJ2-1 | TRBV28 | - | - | CASSQYEIVF | TGTGCCAGCTCGCAGTACGAAATCGTCTTC
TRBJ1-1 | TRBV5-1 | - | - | CASSFLGEDTEAFF | TGCGCCAGCAGCTTTTTAGGGGAAGACACTGAAGCTTTCTTT
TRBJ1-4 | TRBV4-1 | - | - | CASSRHHQDLNEKLFF | TGCGCCAGCAGCCGTCATCATCAGGATTTGAACGAAAAACTGTTTTTT
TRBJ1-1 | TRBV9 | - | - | CASSVGQYTEAFF | TGTGCCAGCAGCGTAGGCCAGTATACTGAAGCTTTCTTT
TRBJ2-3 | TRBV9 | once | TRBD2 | CASSVLGTSRPTQYF | TGTGCCAGCAGCGTACTAGGGACTAGCCGTCCGACGCAGTATTTT
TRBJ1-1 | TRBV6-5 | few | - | CASKTGHSMNTEAFF | TGTGCCAGTAAGACCGGACACTCCATGAACACTGAAGCTTTCTTT
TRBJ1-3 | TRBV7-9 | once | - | CASSLGFGESGNTIYF | TGTGCCAGCAGCTTAGGTTTCGGGGAATCTGGAAACACCATATATTTT
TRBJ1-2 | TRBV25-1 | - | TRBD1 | CASSPRGLGGYTF | TGTGCCAGCAGCCCCAGGGGGTTGGGTGGCTACACCTTC
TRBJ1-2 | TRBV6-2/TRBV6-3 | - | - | CASSYSPSLYGYTF | TGTGCCAGCAGTTACTCCCCGTCTCTCTATGGCTACACCTTC
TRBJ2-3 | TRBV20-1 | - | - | CSASGAGRTSTDTQYF | TGCAGTGCTAGTGGGGCAGGGCGAACTAGCACAGATACGCAGTATTTT
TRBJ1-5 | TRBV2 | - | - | CATAGENSNQPQHF | TGTGCCACGGCCGGGGAGAATAGCAATCAGCCCCAGCATTTT
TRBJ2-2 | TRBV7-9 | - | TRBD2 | CASSPRLGLAGGTGELFF | TGTGCCAGCAGCCCCCGTCTCGGACTAGCGGGGGGCACCGGGGAGCTGTTTTTT
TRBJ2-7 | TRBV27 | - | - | CATFGGDTSFEQYF | TGTGCCACCTTTGGGGGGGACACCTCCTTTGAGCAGTACTTC
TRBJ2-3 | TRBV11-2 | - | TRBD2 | CASSFGGLAVGNTQYF | TGTGCCAGCAGCTTTGGGGGACTAGCGGTCGGGAATACGCAGTATTTT
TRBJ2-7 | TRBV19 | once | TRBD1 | CASSRQGASEQYF | TGTGCCAGTAGTAGACAGGGGGCTAGCGAGCAGTACTTC
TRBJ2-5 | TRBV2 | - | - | CASSESGPWGTQYF | TGTGCCAGCAGTGAATCCGGGCCCTGGGGGACCCAGTACTTC
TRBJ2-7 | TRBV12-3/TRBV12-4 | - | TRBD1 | CASSLTGGEQYF | TGTGCCAGCAGTTTGACAGGGGGCGAGCAGTACTTC
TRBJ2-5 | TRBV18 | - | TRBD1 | CASSRGQGETQYF | TGTGCCAGCTCCCGCGGACAGGGAGAGACCCAGTACTTC
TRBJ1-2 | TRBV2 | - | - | CASSPESRGYTF | TGTGCCAGCAGTCCCGAGTCGCGGGGCTACACCTTC
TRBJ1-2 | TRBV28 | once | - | CASSLKVYGYTF | TGTGCCAGCAGTTTAAAGGTGTATGGCTACACCTTC
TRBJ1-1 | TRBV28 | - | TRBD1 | CASSSRDRKNTEAFF | TGTGCCAGCAGTTCGCGGGACAGGAAGAACACTGAAGCTTTCTTT
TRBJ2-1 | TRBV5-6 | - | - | CASSLGTESSGQFF | TGTGCCAGCAGCTTGGGGACCGAATCATCGGGGCAGTTCTTC
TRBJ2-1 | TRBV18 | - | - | CASSPGGDRNEQFF | TGTGCCAGCTCACCTGGGGGGGACAGGAATGAGCAGTTCTTC
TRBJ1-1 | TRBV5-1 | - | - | CASSLGDTEAFF | TGCGCCAGCAGCTTGGGGGACACTGAAGCTTTCTTT
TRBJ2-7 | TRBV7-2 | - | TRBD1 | CASSPSRGQGLYEQYF | TGTGCCAGCAGCCCCTCTCGCGGACAGGGGTTATACGAGCAGTACTTC
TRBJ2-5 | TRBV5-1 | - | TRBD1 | CASSRGQGTETQYF | TGCGCCAGCAGCCGTGGACAGGGGACGGAGACCCAGTACTTC
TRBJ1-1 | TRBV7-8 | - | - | CASSSSGTGAGVTEAFF | TGTGCCAGCAGCTCGTCCGGGACCGGGGCGGGGGTCACTGAAGCTTTCTTT
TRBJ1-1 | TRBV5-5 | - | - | CASSNPQGREREAFF | TGTGCCAGCAGCAACCCGCAGGGGAGGGAGCGTGAAGCTTTCTTT
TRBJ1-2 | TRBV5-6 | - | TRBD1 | CASSFGQANYGYTF | TGTGCCAGCAGTTTCGGACAGGCTAACTATGGCTACACCTTC
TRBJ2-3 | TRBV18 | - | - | CASSPPGRAITDTQYF | TGTGCCAGCTCACCACCTGGCAGGGCAATCACAGATACGCAGTATTTT
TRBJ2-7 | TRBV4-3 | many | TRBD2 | CASSQQLAGGGQYF | TGCGCCAGCAGCCAACAGCTAGCGGGAGGGGGGCAGTACTTC
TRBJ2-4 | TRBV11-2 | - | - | CASSLARNIQYF | TGTGCCAGCAGCTTAGCCAGAAACATTCAGTACTTC
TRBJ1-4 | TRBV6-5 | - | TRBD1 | CASRTGYGEKLFF | TGTGCCAGCAGGACAGGGTATGGTGAAAAACTGTTTTTT
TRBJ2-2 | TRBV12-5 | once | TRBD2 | CASGLLTSGGFTGELFF | TGTGCTAGTGGTTTGTTGACTAGCGGGGGCTTCACCGGGGAGCTGTTTTTT
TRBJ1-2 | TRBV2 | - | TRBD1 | CASTPGTGVGGYGYTF | TGTGCCAGCACTCCCGGGACAGGGGTCGGGGGCTATGGCTACACCTTC
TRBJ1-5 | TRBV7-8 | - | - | CASSSGGGYQPQHF | TGTGCCAGCAGCTCGGGAGGGGGATATCAGCCCCAGCATTTT
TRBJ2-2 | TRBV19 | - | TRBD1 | CASSKGQPNTGELFF | TGTGCCAGTAGTAAGGGACAGCCGAACACCGGGGAGCTGTTTTTT